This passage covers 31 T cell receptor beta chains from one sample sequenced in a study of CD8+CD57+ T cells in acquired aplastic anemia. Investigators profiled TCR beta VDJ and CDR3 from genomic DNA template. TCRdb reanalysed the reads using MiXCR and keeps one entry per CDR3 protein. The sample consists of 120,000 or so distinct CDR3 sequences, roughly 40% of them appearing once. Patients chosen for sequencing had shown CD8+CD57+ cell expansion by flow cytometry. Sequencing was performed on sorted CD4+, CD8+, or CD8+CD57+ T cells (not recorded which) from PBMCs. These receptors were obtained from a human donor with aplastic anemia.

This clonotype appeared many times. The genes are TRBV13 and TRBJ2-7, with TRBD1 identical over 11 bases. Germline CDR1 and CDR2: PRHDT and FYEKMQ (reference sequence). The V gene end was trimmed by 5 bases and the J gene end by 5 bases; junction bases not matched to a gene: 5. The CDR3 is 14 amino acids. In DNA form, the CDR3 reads TGTGCCAGCAGCCGAGGGGGACAGGGGGACGAGCAGTACGTC. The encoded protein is CASSRGGQGDEQYV.

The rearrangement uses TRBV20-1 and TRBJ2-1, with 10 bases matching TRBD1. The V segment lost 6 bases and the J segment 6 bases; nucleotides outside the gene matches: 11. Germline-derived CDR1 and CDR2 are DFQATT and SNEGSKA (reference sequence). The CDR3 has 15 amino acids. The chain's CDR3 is CSASRRGTGANEQFF. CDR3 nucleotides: TGCAGTGCATCCCGCCGGGGGACAGGGGCCAATGAGCAGTTCTTC.

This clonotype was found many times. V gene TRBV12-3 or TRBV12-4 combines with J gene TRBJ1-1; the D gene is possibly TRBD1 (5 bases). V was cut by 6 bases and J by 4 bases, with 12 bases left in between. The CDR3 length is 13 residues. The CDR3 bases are TGTGCCAGCAGGCCCAACGGGGGCACTGAAGCTTTCTTT. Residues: CASRPNGGTEAFF.

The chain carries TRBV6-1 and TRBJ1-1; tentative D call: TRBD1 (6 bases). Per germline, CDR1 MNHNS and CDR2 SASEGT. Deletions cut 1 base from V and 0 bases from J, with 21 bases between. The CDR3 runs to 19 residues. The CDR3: CASSEVGWELTGLNTEAFF. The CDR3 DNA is TGTGCCAGCAGTGAAGTTGGGTGGGAGTTGACAGGTCTGAACACTGAAGCTTTCTTT.

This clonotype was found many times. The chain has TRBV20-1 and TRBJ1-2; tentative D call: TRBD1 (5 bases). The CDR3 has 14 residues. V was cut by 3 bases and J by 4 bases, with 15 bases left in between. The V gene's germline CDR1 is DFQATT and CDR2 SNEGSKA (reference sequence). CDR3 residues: CSARVLGRVYGYTF. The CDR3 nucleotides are TGCAGTGCTAGGGTCTTAGGCAGGGTCTATGGCTACACCTTC.

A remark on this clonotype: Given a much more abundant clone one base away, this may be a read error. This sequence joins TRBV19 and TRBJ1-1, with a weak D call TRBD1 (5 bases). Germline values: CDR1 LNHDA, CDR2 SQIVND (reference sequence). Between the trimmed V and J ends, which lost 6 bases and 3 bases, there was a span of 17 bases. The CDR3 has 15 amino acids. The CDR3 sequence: CASRSGHRLDTEAFF. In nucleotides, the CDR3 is TGTGCCAGTAGATCAGGGCACCGATTGGACACTGAAGCTTTCTTT.

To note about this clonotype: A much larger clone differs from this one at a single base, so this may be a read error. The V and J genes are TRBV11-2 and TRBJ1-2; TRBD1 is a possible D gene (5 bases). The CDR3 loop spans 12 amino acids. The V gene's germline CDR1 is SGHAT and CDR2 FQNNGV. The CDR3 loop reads CTSSLDTGPSTF. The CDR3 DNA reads TGTACCAGCAGCTTAGATACAGGACCCTCTACCTTC.

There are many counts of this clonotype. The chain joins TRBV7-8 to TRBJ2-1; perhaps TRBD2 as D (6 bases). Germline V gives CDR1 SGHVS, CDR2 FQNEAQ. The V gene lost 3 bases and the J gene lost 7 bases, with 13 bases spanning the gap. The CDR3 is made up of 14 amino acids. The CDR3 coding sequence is TGTGCCAGCAGCTTGGCTAGCGTAAGAAATGAGCAGTTCTTC. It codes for CASSLASVRNEQFF.

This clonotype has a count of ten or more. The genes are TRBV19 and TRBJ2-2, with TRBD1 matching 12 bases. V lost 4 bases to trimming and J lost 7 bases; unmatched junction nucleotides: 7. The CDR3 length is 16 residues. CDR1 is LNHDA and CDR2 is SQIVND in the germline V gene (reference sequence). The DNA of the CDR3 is TGTGCCAGTAGTAATCCGGGACAGGGGGCACACGGGGAGCTGTTTTTT. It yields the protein CASSNPGQGAHGELFF.

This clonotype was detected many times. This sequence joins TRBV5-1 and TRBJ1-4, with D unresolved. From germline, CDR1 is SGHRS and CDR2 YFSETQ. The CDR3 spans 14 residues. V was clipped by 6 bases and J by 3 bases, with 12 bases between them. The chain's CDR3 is CASTRTDPNEKLFF. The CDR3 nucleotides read TGCGCCAGCACCCGGACTGATCCTAATGAAAAACTGTTTTTT.

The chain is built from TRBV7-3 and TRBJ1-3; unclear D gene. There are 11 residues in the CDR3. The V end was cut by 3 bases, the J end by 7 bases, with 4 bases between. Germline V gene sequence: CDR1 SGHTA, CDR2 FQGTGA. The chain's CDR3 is CASSFRNTIYF. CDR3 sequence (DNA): TGTGCCAGCAGCTTTAGGAACACCATATATTTT.

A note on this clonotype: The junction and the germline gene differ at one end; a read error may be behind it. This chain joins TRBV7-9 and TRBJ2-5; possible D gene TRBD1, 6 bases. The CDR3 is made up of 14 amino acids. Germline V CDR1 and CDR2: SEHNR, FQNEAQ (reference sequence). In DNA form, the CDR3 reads TGCGCCAGCAGCCTCAGGGGCCCCCAAGAGACCCAGTACTTC. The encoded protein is CASSLRGPQETQYF.

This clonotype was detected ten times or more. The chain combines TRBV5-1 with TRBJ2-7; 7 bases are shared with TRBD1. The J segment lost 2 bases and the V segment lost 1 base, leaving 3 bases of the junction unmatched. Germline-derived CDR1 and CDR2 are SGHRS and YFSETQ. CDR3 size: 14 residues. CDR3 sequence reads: CASSLHRGAYEQYF. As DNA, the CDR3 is TGCGCCAGCAGCTTGCACAGGGGAGCCTACGAGCAGTACTTC.

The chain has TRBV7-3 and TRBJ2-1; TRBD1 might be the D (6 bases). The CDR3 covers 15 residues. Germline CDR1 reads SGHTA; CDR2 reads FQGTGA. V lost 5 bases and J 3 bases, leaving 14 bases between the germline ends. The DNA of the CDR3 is TGTGCCAGCAGCATCCGGGACACCCACTACAATGAGCAGTTCTTC. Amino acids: CASSIRDTHYNEQFF.

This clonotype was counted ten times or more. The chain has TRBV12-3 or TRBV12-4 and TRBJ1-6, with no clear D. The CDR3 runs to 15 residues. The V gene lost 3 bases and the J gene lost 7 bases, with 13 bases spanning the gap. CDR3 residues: CASSFRSTGNSPLHF. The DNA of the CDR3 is TGTGCCAGCAGTTTCCGGTCCACTGGGAATTCACCCCTCCACTTT.

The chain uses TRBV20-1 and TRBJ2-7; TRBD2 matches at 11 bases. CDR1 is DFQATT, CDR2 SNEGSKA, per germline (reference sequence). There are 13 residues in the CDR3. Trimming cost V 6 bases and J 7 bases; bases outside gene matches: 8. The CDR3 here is CSASGTSGEEQYF. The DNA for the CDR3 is TGCAGTGCCTCCGGGACTAGCGGAGAAGAGCAGTACTTC.

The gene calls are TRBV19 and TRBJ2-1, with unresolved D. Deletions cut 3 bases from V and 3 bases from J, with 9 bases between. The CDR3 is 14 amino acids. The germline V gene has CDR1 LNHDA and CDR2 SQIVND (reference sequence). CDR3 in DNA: TGTGCCAGTAGTATCGTTCAGGACTACAATGAGCAGTTCTTC. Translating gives CASSIVQDYNEQFF.

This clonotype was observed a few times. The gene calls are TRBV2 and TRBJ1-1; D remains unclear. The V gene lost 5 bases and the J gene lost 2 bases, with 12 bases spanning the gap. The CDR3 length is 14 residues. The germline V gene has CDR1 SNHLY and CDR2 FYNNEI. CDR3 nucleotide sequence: TGTGCCAGCAGTACAGAGGGCCGCAACACTGAAGCTTTCTTT. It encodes CASSTEGRNTEAFF.

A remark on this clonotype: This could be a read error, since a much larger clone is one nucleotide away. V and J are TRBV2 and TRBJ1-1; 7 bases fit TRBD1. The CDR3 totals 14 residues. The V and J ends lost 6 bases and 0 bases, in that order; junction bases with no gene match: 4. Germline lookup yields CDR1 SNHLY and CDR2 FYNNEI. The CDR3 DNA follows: TGTGCCAGCAGATCAGGGGGGGTGAACACTGAAGCTTTCTTT. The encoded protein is CASRSGGVNTEAFF. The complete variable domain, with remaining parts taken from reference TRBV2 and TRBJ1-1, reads EPEVTQTPSHQVTQMGQEVILRCVPISNHLYFYWYRQILGQKVEFLVSFYNNEISEKSEIFDDQFSVERPDGSNFTLKIRSTKLEDSAMYFCASRSGGVNTEAFFGQGTRLTVV.

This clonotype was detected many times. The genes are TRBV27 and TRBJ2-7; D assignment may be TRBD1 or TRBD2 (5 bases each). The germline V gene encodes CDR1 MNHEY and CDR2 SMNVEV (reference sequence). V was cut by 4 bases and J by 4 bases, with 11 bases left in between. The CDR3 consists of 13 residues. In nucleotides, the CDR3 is TGTGCCAGCAGTTGGGGCAGGGAGTACGAGCAGTACTTC. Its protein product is CASSWGREYEQYF.

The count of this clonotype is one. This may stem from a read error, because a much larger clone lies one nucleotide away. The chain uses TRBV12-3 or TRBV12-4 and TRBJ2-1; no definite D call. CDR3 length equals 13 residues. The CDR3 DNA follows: TGTGCCAGCAGTTTTGGCAGGTACAATGAGCGGTTCTTC. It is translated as CASSFGRYNERFF.

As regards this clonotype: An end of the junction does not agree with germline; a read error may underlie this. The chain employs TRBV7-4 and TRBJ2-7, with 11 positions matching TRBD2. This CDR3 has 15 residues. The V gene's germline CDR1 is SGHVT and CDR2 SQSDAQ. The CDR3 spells CASSVATSGSYEQYF. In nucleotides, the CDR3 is TGTGCCAGCAGCGTAGCTACTAGCGGGAGCTACGAGCAGTACTTC. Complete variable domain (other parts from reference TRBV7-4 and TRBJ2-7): GAGVSQSPRYKVAKRGRDVALRCDSISGHVTLYWYRQTLGQGSEVLTYSQSDAQRDKSGRPSGRFSAERPERSVSTLKIQRTEQGDSAVYLCASSVATSGSYEQYFGPGTRLTVT.

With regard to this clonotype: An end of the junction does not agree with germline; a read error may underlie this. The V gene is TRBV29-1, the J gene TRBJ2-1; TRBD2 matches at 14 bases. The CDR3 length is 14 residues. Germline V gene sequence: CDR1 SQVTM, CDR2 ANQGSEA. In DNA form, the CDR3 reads TGCAGCGCACCGGGACTAGCGGGAGTTGGTGAGCAGCTCTTC. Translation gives CSAPGLAGVGEQLF.

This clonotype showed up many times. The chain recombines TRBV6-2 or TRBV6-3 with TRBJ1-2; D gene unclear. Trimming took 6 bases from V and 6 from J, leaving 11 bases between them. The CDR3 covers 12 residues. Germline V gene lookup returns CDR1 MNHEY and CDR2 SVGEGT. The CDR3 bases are TGTGCCAGCAGAAATCAGCAGAATGGCTACACCTTC. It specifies CASRNQQNGYTF.

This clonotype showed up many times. The CDR3 nucleotides are TGTGCCAGCAGCCGGAGAGACGACAGGGGACTATACGAGCAGTACTTC. Translated: CASSRRDDRGLYEQYF. The chain is built from TRBV7-2 and TRBJ2-7; D is possibly TRBD1 (8 bases). Germline values: CDR1 SGHTA, CDR2 FQGNSA. There are 16 residues in the CDR3. The germline V and J ends were trimmed by 5 bases and 4 bases, with 21 bases remaining between them.

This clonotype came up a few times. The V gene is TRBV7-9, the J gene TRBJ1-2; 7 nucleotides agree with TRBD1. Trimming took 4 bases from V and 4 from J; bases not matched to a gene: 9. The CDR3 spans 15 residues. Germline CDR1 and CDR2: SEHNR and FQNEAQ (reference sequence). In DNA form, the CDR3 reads TGTGCCAGCAGCTCCGGACAGGCAGGGGGCTATGGCTACACCTTC. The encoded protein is CASSSGQAGGYGYTF.

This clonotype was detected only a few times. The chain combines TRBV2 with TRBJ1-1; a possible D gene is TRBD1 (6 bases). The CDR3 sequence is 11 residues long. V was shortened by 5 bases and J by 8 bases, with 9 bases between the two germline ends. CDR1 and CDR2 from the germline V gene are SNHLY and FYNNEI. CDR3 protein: CASSRGAEAFF. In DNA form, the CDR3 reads TGTGCCAGCAGTCGGGGGGCAGAAGCTTTCTTT.

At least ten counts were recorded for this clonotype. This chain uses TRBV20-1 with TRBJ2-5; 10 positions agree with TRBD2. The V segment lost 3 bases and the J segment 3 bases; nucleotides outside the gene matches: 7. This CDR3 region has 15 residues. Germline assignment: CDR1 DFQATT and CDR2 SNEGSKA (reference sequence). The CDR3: CSASGSGGAEETQYF. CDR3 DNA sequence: TGCAGTGCTAGTGGGAGCGGGGGGGCTGAAGAGACCCAGTACTTC.

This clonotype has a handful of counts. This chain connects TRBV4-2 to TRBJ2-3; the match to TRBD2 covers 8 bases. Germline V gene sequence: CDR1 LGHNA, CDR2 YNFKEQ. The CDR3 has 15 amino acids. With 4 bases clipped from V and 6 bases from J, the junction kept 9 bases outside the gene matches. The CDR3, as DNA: TGTGCCAGCAGCCGGGCGGGGGGAGAGGCGGATACGCAGTATTTT. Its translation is CASSRAGGEADTQYF.

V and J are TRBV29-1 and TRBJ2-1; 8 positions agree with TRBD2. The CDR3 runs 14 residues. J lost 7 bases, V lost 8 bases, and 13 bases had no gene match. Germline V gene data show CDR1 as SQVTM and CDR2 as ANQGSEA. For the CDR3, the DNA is TGCAGCCAAGTGGGACGGGGGGGCCAGAATGAGCAGTTCTTC. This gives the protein CSQVGRGGQNEQFF.

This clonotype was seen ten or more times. In nucleotides, the CDR3 is TGTGCCAGCAGCTATCGCTCCGGGACGCGGGGAGCTTTCTTT. Its protein product is CASSYRSGTRGAFF. The V gene is TRBV12-3 or TRBV12-4, the J gene TRBJ1-1; TRBD1 might be the D (5 bases). The length of the CDR3 is 14 residues. V lost 6 bases to trimming and J lost 10 bases, with 21 bases between them.